One and the same sample provided the 10 T cell receptor beta chains below, sequenced in a study of blood T cell repertoires in COVID-19. The assay was immunoSEQ multiplex PCR, and TCRdb's table has in-frame clones only and misses some. The table shows approximately 190,000 clones, with almost 85% occurring only once. Sequencing was carried out using peripheral blood. Receptors were obtained from a woman in her 70s with active or convalescent COVID-19.

Turning to this clone: The junction and the germline gene differ at one end; a read error may be behind it. The rearrangement links TRBV25-1 to TRBJ2-7; a possible D gene is TRBD1 (5 bases). This CDR3 has 13 residues. Germline V gene sequence: CDR1 MGHDK, CDR2 SYGVNS. Here the CDR3 reads CASTKTSVDSPRF. The CDR3 DNA is TGTGCCAGCACCAAAACTTCGGTTGACAGTCCCCGCTTC.

This chain connects TRBV3-1 (or the pseudogene TRBV3-2) to TRBJ2-7; possible D gene TRBD2, 5 bases. Germline CDR1 is LGHDT and CDR2 is YNNKEL (reference sequence). Between the trimmed V and J ends, which lost 4 bases and 5 bases, there was a span of 18 bases. CDR3 length equals 15 residues. The CDR3 nucleotides are TGTGCCAGCAGCCCTGGGAGAGTTAGCGCCGACGAGCAGTACTTC. Translation: CASSPGRVSADEQYF.

This clone appeared a few times. This chain joins TRBV5-4 and TRBJ2-1, with 11 bases matching TRBD2. Germline CDR1 and CDR2: SGHNT and YYREEE (reference sequence). The CDR3 consists of 15 residues. Trimming cost V 6 bases and J 5 bases; bases outside gene matches: 7. CDR3 bases: TGTGCCAGCACCATCCTGGGACTAGCGGACAATGAGCAGTTCTTC. Protein sequence: CASTILGLADNEQFF.

The rearrangement links TRBV19 to TRBJ2-2, with 9 nucleotides matching TRBD1. After removal of 5 bases from V and 5 bases from J, the junction contained 3 bases not matched to a gene. Germline V gene sequence: CDR1 LNHDA, CDR2 SQIVND (reference sequence). This CDR3 has 14 residues. The CDR3: CASSRQGDTGELFF. The CDR3 region has the DNA TGTGCCAGTAGTCGACAGGGGGATACCGGGGAGCTGTTTTTT.

This chain connects TRBV6-5 to TRBJ2-2, with D perhaps TRBD2 (5 bases). From germline, CDR1 is MNHEY and CDR2 SVGAGI. The CDR3 contains 14 residues. The ends were cut back, 6 bases at V and 4 bases at J, with 12 bases in the middle. The CDR3 loop reads CASRPGTFTGELFF. CDR3 bases: TGTGCCAGCAGGCCGGGAACTTTCACCGGGGAGCTGTTTTTT.

J is TRBJ1-2 and V is TRBV4-2, with 9 bases identical to TRBD1. V lost 9 bases and J lost 3; bases outside the gene matches: 5. This CDR3 has 13 residues. Germline CDR1 is LGHNA and CDR2 is YNFKEQ. The CDR3 region has the DNA TGTGCCAGTGGGGGGACAGGGCACTATGGCTACACCTTC. Its protein is CASGGTGHYGYTF.

The chain is built from TRBV7-6 and TRBJ2-5; weak D call: TRBD2 (6 bases). Trimming left V 5 bases short and J 4 bases short, with 20 bases between. This CDR3 spans 16 amino acids. The germline V gene encodes CDR1 SGHVS and CDR2 FNYEAQ. Here the CDR3 DNA reads TGTGCCAGCAGCCCCCTCGGAGGTCAGGGAGGAGAGACCCAGTACTTC. Protein product: CASSPLGGQGGETQYF.

The rearrangement links TRBV18 to TRBJ2-1, with 7 bases aligning to TRBD1. The CDR3 has 19 amino acids. Germline V gene lookup returns CDR1 KGHSH and CDR2 LQKENI. V was clipped by 6 bases and J by 0 bases; unmatched bases: 17. The CDR3 region has the DNA TGTGCCAGCTCGCACCGGGACAGACCCTTCGGGAACTCCTACAATGAGCAGTTCTTC. It specifies CASSHRDRPFGNSYNEQFF. The variable domain in full, with the rest retrieved from reference TRBV18 and TRBJ2-1, is NAGVMQNPRHLVRRRGQEARLRCSPMKGHSHVYWYRQLPEEGLKFMVYLQKENIIDESGMPKERFSAEFPKEGPSILRIQQVVRGDSAAYFCASSHRDRPFGNSYNEQFFGPGTRLTVL.

The chain links TRBV6-6 to TRBJ2-6, with D hard to call. CDR1 is MNHNY and CDR2 is SVGAGI in the germline V gene (reference sequence). The CDR3 runs 15 residues. Trimming stripped 3 bases from V and 0 bases from J, with 6 bases between. The CDR3 protein is CASSYGPSGANVLTF. In nucleotides, the CDR3 is TGTGCCAGCAGTTATGGGCCCTCTGGGGCCAACGTCCTGACTTTC.

The genes are TRBV5-6 and TRBJ2-7; 7 bases align to TRBD2. V was clipped by 0 bases and J by 3 bases; unmatched bases: 6. This CDR3 contains 15 residues. Germline V gene sequence: CDR1 SGHDT, CDR2 YYEEEE. CDR3 protein: CASSLEGGSVYEQYF. CDR3 nucleotide sequence: TGTGCCAGCAGCTTGGAGGGCGGGAGTGTCTACGAGCAGTACTTC.